This T cell receptor beta chain derives from a study of naive and memory T cell subsets. Alpha and beta constant region primers primed reverse transcription for blood and skin samples. TCRdb recomputed calls from the 5' RACE reads with MiXCR, one row per CDR3 protein. The sample carries 25,000 to 30,000 distinct CDR3 sequences, roughly a quarter recorded once. The V and J ends lost 1 base and 9 bases respectively, with 14 bases between them. The germline V gene encodes CDR1 SEHNR and CDR2 FQNEAQ (reference sequence). The CDR3 loop spans 14 amino acids. Whole-blood samples were around 2.5 ml of peripheral blood from healthy adult volunteers. TCR cDNA received a 3' ligated oligonucleotide that carried a UMI. This clonotype was detected many times.

The clonotype was recovered from a female donor in good health. The V and J genes are TRBV7-9 and TRBJ2-3, with D possibly TRBD1 on 6 matching bases. The CDR3 spells CASSLGSTGSTQYF. CDR3 coding DNA: TGTGCCAGCAGCTTAGGATCAACAGGGTCGACGCAGTATTTT.